This paragraph covers one T cell receptor (beta chain) sequence. What it recognizes is unknown. Germline V gene lookup returns CDR1 SGHRS and CDR2 YFSETQ. Deletions cut 4 bases from V and 1 base from J, with 11 bases between. The CDR3 is 14 residues long. This entry comes from a study of Tregs in tolerant kidney transplant recipients. Some clones are missing from TCRdb's copy, which holds only in-frame ones; the method was immunoSEQ multiplex PCR. The data hold several thousand clones, with approximately 30% observed a single time. After approximately 6 days with irradiated graft donor PBMCs, CFSE-labeled recipient PBMCs were FACS-sorted.

Specimen: CD8+ T cells from blood cultured with allogeneic cells, collected before the transplant. The chain joins TRBV5-1 to TRBJ1-1; D not resolved. This sequence was found in a human patient who received a combined kidney and bone marrow transplant. The CDR3 protein is CASSNSLKNTEAFF. In DNA form, the CDR3 reads TGCGCCAGCAGCAATAGCCTCAAGAACACTGAAGCTTTCTTT.